What follows is one TCR beta chain and its context. These data are taken from a study of blood T cell repertoires in COVID-19. Study-level background: Spain, Italy and the United States supplied samples that represented acute and convalescent COVID-19. Sources were T cells, B-cell-depleted T cells, or PBMCs; the material itself was cDNA or gDNA.

In the source study's methods: Reference gene primer amplification gave nucleated cell count estimates. TCRdb's table, derived via immunoSEQ multiplex PCR, lists solely in-frame clones and lacks some. V and J calls and clone size follow that table, whereas D and trimming were derived from the DNA. The table records about 150,000 clones, 75% to 85% of them present only once. This CDR3 has 16 residues. Germline assignment: CDR1 MNHEY and CDR2 SVGEGT. V lost 2 bases, J lost 5 bases, and 13 bases lay in between. This clonotype was obtained from a man aged 55 to 70 with acute or convalescent COVID-19. The chain has TRBV6-2 or TRBV6-3 and TRBJ1-6; D is possibly TRBD1 (5 bases). The specimen sequenced was peripheral blood. This CDR3 reads CASSYLAGENNSPLHF. CDR3 DNA: TGTGCCAGCAGTTACCTCGCGGGGGAAAATAATTCACCCCTCCACTTT.